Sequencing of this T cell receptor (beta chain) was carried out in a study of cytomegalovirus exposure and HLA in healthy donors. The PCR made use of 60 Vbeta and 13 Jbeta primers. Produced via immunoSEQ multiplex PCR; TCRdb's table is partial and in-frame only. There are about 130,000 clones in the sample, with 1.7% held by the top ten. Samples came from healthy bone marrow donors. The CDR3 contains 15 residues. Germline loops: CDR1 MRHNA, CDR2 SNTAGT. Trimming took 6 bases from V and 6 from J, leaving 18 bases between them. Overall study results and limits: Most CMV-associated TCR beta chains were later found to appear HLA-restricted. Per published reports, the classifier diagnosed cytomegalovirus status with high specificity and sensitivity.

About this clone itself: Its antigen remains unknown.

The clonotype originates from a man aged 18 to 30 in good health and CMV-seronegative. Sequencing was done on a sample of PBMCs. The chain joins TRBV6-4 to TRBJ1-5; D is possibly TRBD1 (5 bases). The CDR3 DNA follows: TGTGCCAGCAGCCTCTCGGGGGGTGGGGGTCAGCCCCAGCATTTT. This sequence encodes CASSLSGGGGQPQHF.